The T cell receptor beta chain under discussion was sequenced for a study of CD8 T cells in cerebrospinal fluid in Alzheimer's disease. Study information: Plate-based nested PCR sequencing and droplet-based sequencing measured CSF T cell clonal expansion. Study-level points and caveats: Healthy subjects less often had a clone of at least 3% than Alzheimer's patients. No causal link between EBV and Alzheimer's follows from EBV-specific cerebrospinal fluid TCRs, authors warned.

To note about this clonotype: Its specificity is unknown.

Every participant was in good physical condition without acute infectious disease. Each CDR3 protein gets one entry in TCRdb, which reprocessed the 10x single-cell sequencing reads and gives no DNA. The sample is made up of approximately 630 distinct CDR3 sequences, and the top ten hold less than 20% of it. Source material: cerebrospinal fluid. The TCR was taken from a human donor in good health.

The CDR3 reads CASSRSGGAYEQYF. V usage is TRBV3-1 and J usage is TRBJ2-7; no DNA is available, so the TRBD2 call from TCRdb remains unchecked. This CDR3 has 14 amino acids. The germline gives CDR1 LGHDT, CDR2 YNNKEL (reference sequence).